This T cell receptor (beta chain) was retrieved from a study of shared T cell receptors in the human thymus. CDR1 LGHNA and CDR2 YSLEER come from the germline V gene. V lost 4 bases and J lost 1; bases outside the gene matches: 4. The CDR3 spans 16 residues. Libraries were prepared by immunoSEQ multiplex PCR; TCRdb keeps only in-frame clonotypes and omits some of them. The sample yields 600,000 or so clones, approximately 89% seen once. These data also formed part of another study, on human thymus T cells.

This clonotype originated in a boy under two years old with a congenital heart defect. The sample comprised thymocytes. The chain couples TRBV4-3 to TRBJ2-2; the match to TRBD1 covers 9 bases. CDR3 protein: CASSPRQGGNTGELFF. The CDR3 nucleotides are TGCGCCAGCAGCCCGAGACAGGGGGGGAACACCGGGGAGCTGTTTTTT.